This entry is about one T cell receptor (beta chain). What this receptor recognizes is not known. No per-base quality is available; no much larger clone lies one base away. The CDR3 runs 13 residues from the cysteine to the phenylalanine. CDR3 DNA is the only sequence kept; it has 39 bases, read in frame from the first base. According to the germline V gene, CDR1 reads SGHVS and CDR2 reads FNYEAQ. V is cut by 5 bases and J by 1 base, and the space between the germline ends is 5 bases. Library creation used the immunoSEQ multiplex PCR assay. For the multiplex PCR, a mixture combining 60 forward primers for TCR Vbeta segments and 13 reverse primers for TCR Jbeta segments was used. Amplification of the CDR3 region of rearranged TCR beta genes was performed with a multiplex PCR assay on genomic DNA. The Illumina HiSeq System was used to sequence the amplified TCR beta libraries as 87-base-pair reads. As for how the authors treated the data: Across the 500 to 850 repertoires, a later analysis counted 75 million to 90 million unique TCR beta chains, approximately 12 million of which were shared by at least two donors. Raw reads were error-corrected and collapsed into unique sequences by a nearest-neighbor algorithm in which closely related sequences were merged to remove PCR and sequencing errors. To assign V, D and J gene segments, CDR3 sequences were aligned to IMGT reference sequences. For a sequence to be retained, at least a six-nucleotide match to both a V gene segment and a J gene segment was required. Rearrangements were classified as productive when the CDR3 lacked stop codons and remained in frame with V and J, and all other rearrangements were classified as non-productive. CDR3 was defined by IMGT convention, running from the second conserved V-encoded cysteine to the conserved J-encoded phenylalanine. In an earlier analysis of around 600 of the donors, sequences lacking an unambiguous match to a single V gene segment were excluded. An earlier analysis of 587 of the donors called V segments functional above 56.7% productive rearrangements and segregating when the between-donor standard deviation exceeded 5%. To diagnose cytomegalovirus status from the catalog of TCR beta chain sequences, a statistical classification framework was built. In a later analysis, V and J genes were assigned by comparing TCR nucleotide sequences against IMGT/GENE-DB human TR gene sequences. A later analysis assigned CDR3 sequences and most-parsimonious VDJ recombination scenarios with the TCRdist pipeline. In a later analysis, each TCR beta chain was defined by its CDR3 amino acid sequence together with its V-gene family, and reads lacking a unique V-gene family were excluded. To address suspected cross-contamination and a sequencing artifact, a later analysis removed over 500 highly shared, low-generation-probability nucleotide sequences. A later analysis calculated a clonal expansion index for each public chain from normalized within-repertoire ranks of inferred template counts. In a later analysis, generation probabilities were computed with a VDJ recombination model fitted to out-of-frame rearrangements, and the resulting probabilities were checked against IGoR. Hypergeometric tests were used in a later analysis to score TCR-TCR, TCR-HLA and TCR-CMV co-occurrence, with a repertoire-size bias correction applied to the TCR pairs. False discovery rates were estimated in a later analysis by permuting HLA or CMV assignments 20 times. A later analysis grouped co-occurring TCRs with DBSCAN, adding TCRdist sequence similarity when clustering within HLA-allele-positive subsets. Repertoires with fewer than 30,000 or more than 120,000 public chains, plus five repertoires with anomalous nucleotide sharing, were excluded from co-occurrence clustering. TCRdb provides this immuneACCESS table in a form limited to in-frame rearrangements. Some clones are lacking; in checked studies, under half of them reflect an unresolved V gene, and why the rest are absent is not known. D and trimming were read from the DNA, whereas the V and J calls and clone size are those reported in that table. Here the sample has around 130,000 clones; approximately 85% occur a single time. The top ten clones comprise about 1.8% of the sample.

The cohort consisted of hundreds of healthy bone marrow donors. All cohort members were sampled while nominally healthy, although unrecorded immune exposures were likely present. The donor tested CMV seronegative, placing the donor among the 350 to 400 seronegative members of the cohort. A peripheral blood sample was provided by each donor, and peripheral blood mononuclear cells were used for TCR beta sequencing. The Qiagen DNeasy Blood Extraction Kit was used to extract genomic DNA from the blood cell samples. The data were taken from a study of cytomegalovirus exposure and HLA in healthy donors (TCRdb year 2017). About the study as a whole: In an earlier analysis of some 550 of the donors, approximately 260 Gb of sequence data and approximately 100 million unique TCR beta sequences from about 180 million T cells were reported. In the later analysis, no new phenotypic data were used to find candidate immune exposures; instead, reliance was placed on TCR beta sequences and their occurrence across donors. The study combined high-throughput TCR immunosequencing, statistical association of individual TCRs with disease status, and machine learning to predict cytomegalovirus infection status. A later analysis re-examined previously published TCR beta repertoires from more than 600 donors and added high-resolution HLA genotyping to investigate patterns of TCR occurrence. The study profiled the T cell repertoires of 500 to 800 subjects by immunosequencing and related them to cytomegalovirus serostatus. The number of typed donors differed by locus: about 629-640 for A, B, C, DRB1 and DQB1; 500 to 550 for DQA1; some 610 for DPA1; and around 450 for DPB1. An earlier analysis of nearly 600 of the donors applied high-throughput TCR beta sequencing to assess whether each TCR beta V gene segment acted as functional or pseudogenic. About 300 gigabases of sequencing data and 91 million or so unique TCR sequences made up an early release that covered over 550 HLA-typed donors. A later genetic analysis took genome-wide SNP genotypes for about 65% of the 666 donors and used that subset as a discovery cohort. Besides the first cohort of roughly 700 subjects, a separate validation cohort made up of over a hundred different subjects was used. The study aimed to test whether signatures of past pathogen exposure could be identified by cataloging public T cell receptors. Among roughly 400 genotyped donors of the cohort, an average of around 250,000 unique TCR beta nucleotide sequences was sequenced per donor, of which 15% to 20% were non-productive. Alongside the repertoire data, information on donor age, sex, ethnicity and CMV serostatus was compiled. Class I and class II HLA loci were covered by the typing at four-digit resolution. Four or five DR-DQ haplotypes were handled as single units for association and clustering, since linkage in the cohort was strong. The genetic ancestry cluster associated with self-reported Caucasian donors included 70% to 85% of the roughly 390 genotyped donors. Every repertoire in the discovery cohort had been generated on one and the same sequencing platform.

Overall results and qualifications from the work: In a later analysis, several top co-occurrence clusters were reported to appear linked to parvovirus B19, influenza, CMV and Epstein-Barr virus. A few of the identified cytomegalovirus-associated TCR beta chains were confirmed in vitro to be specific for cytomegalovirus antigens. In an earlier analysis of 587 of the donors, most TCR beta V segments appeared in productive rearrangements about 87% or about 30% of the time, broadly matching IMGT annotations. It was suggested by the authors that the approach could potentially be generalized to other disease states and immunological phenotypes. A further reported finding was that TCR beta sequences accurately predicted the HLA-A and HLA-B alleles for most subjects in the first cohort. Most TCR sequences were observed very rarely across donors, whereas some public TCRs were present in many individuals. Over 15 rarely observed V segments, including chromosome 9 orphons, were excluded from the earlier analysis of some 590 of the donors because counts were too low. A later analysis found that TCR association rates varied across HLA loci, with DRB1 alleles showing the most associated TCRs and HLA-C alleles the fewest. HLA typing was unavailable for some donors at each locus, so association tests used only the typed subset. Most CMV-associated TCR beta chains appeared to be HLA-restricted in a later analysis, and the HLA associations seemed to be driven largely by CMV exposure. Roughly uniform sequencing depth across donors was assumed in presence/absence analyses, although this assumption may not hold. The study gave a list of under 200 TCR beta chains associated with cytomegalovirus. In a later analysis, HLA-associated TCR beta chains were found to be more clonally expanded and to have lower generation probabilities than equally common non-associated chains. At a false discovery rate of 0.05, a later analysis linked roughly 17,000 TCR beta sequences to specific HLA alleles. Some IMGT-functional V segments, including TRBV6-2 and TRBV6-3, could not be distinguished by the 87-base-pair reads and were therefore excluded. In a later genetic analysis, a missense DCLRE1C variant was associated with V-gene and J-gene trimming of TCR beta chains, and the association was replicated in an independent cohort. According to a later genetic analysis, donors in an Asian-associated ancestry cluster had fewer N-insertions in productive TCRs than the approximately 650-donor mean. A cluster of highly shared sequence variants was judged likely to represent a technical artifact of the sequencing pipeline. Linkage disequilibrium might explain the correlated functional status among segregating V segments, but an unknown experimental factor could not be ruled out. The classifier was reported to diagnose cytomegalovirus status with high specificity and sensitivity in both the original and validation cohorts. In this cohort, only TCR beta chains were sequenced, and detectable features were limited by the absence of alpha or paired-chain data. For the cohort, immune exposure information was limited to CMV serostatus. Assigning TCR associations to individual alleles was difficult when HLA alleles, especially DR and DQ, strongly co-occurred.

This receptor was identified in a boy aged 10-17 years in good health and CMV-seronegative. Sequencing input: PBMCs. The rearranged chain carries TRBV7-6 and TRBJ2-2; no D gene is confidently identified. The CDR3 region has the sequence CASSAKNTGELFF. The DNA reads TGTGCCAGCAGCGCTAAGAACACCGGGGAGCTGTTTTTT.